The rows below give T cell receptor beta chains drawn from one sample of a study of Tregs in tolerant kidney transplant recipients. Their antigens are not known. Repertoires were generated with immunoSEQ multiplex PCR, while TCRdb's copy carries only in-frame clones and drops some. Of about 19,000 clones listed, 65% are singletons. The sequenced sample consisted of Tregs from blood cultured with allogeneic cells. These receptors were obtained from a human donor in good health. Both conserved end residues are part of each CDR3. D genes are given only for firm matches. Clone size is shown for a subset of rows, as once, few, many or a class of expanded clone.

v_gene	abundance	j_gene	d_gene	CDR3aa	CDR3nt
TRBV14	.	TRBJ2-2	.	CASSQELGAGELFF	TGTGCCAGCAGCCAAGAATTGGGGGCCGGGGAGCTGTTTTTT
TRBV7-9	.	TRBJ2-7	.	CASSLGEPSYEQYF	TGTGCCAGCAGCTTAGGGGAGCCCTCCTACGAGCAGTACTTC
TRBV6-6	few	TRBJ1-4	.	CASSPPRGTNEKLFF	TGTGCCAGCAGCCCACCGCGGGGGACTAATGAAAAACTGTTTTTT
TRBV7-6	few	TRBJ1-1	.	CASSTPGGNTEAFF	TGTGCCAGCAGCACCCCCGGGGGGAACACTGAAGCTTTCTTT
TRBV6-5	.	TRBJ2-7	.	CASTLGTGRSEQYF	TGTGCCAGCACCTTGGGAACAGGGCGGAGCGAGCAGTACTTC
TRBV7-8	.	TRBJ1-2	.	CASSPPRSGGPNYGYTF	TGTGCCAGCAGCCCCCCGAGGAGTGGGGGGCCTAACTATGGCTACACCTTC
TRBV5-1	.	TRBJ2-4	TRBD1	CASSLLGQGGVAKNIQYF	TGCGCCAGCAGCTTGCTGGGACAGGGAGGAGTAGCCAAAAACATTCAGTACTTC
TRBV14	.	TRBJ2-1	TRBD2	CASSRALAGETEQFF	TGTGCCAGCAGCCGCGCACTAGCGGGAGAGACTGAGCAGTTCTTC
TRBV16	.	TRBJ2-1	.	CASSPRQAGPYNEQFF	TGTGCCAGCAGCCCTAGGCAGGCTGGCCCCTACAATGAGCAGTTCTTC
TRBV7-2	.	TRBJ1-3	.	CASSMSGTSRSGNTIYF	TGTGCCAGCAGCATGTCCGGGACTTCCCGATCTGGAAACACCATATATTTT
TRBV6-6	.	TRBJ2-7	.	CASSQQGDEQYF	TGTGCCAGCAGTCAACAGGGTGACGAGCAGTACTTC
TRBV7-8	few	TRBJ2-3	.	CASSLGGITQYF	TGTGCCAGCAGCTTAGGGGGAATTACGCAGTATTTT
TRBV5-1	.	TRBJ2-2	.	CASSLARGGPNTGELFF	TGCGCCAGCAGCTTGGCCCGCGGGGGCCCGAACACCGGGGAGCTGTTTTTT
TRBV29-1	.	TRBJ1-1	.	CSGGNTEAFF	TGCAGCGGGGGGAACACTGAAGCTTTCTTT
TRBV6-6	.	TRBJ2-5	TRBD2	CASRVGLAGGQETQYF	TGTGCCAGCCGTGTAGGACTAGCGGGGGGTCAAGAGACCCAGTACTTC
TRBV30	medium-sized	TRBJ1-4	.	CASPGASNEKLFF	TGTGCCTCCCCGGGGGCGTCTAATGAAAAACTGTTTTTT
TRBV19	few	TRBJ2-3	.	CASSLPLLGGTDTQYF	TGTGCCAGCAGTCTACCCCTTCTAGGGGGCACAGATACGCAGTATTTT
TRBV2	.	TRBJ1-4	.	CASSDRGTTNEKLFF	TGTGCCAGCAGTGACCGGGGCACAACTAATGAAAAACTGTTTTTT
TRBV2	few	TRBJ2-3	TRBD2	CASSLQGLGTDTQYF	TGTGCCAGCAGCCTACAGGGACTAGGCACAGATACGCAGTATTTT
TRBV11-1	few	TRBJ2-7	TRBD1	CASSEDRTGLSYEQYF	TGTGCCAGCAGCGAAGACCGGACAGGCCTTTCCTACGAGCAGTACTTC
TRBV2	.	TRBJ2-7	TRBD2	CASLAGGYEQYF	TGTGCCTCCCTAGCGGGGGGCTACGAGCAGTACTTC
TRBV5-5	few	TRBJ2-5	TRBD1	CASSLPPTGGMETQYF	TGTGCCAGCAGCTTGCCCCCCACAGGGGGCATGGAGACCCAGTACTTC
TRBV5-4	.	TRBJ2-3	.	CASSRSSAYTDTQYF	TGTGCCAGCAGCAGAAGTAGCGCCTACACAGATACGCAGTATTTT
TRBV6-5	few	TRBJ1-2	.	CASSYSGLIANYGYTF	TGTGCCAGCAGTTACTCCGGCCTTATCGCTAACTATGGCTACACCTTC
TRBV7-1	.	TRBJ1-6	.	CASSLMGFYNSPLHF	TGTGCCAGCAGCTTAATGGGCTTTTATAATTCACCCCTCCACTTT
TRBV6-6	.	TRBJ1-1	.	CASSRGNTEAFF	TGTGCCAGCAGTAGGGGGAACACTGAAGCTTTCTTT
TRBV7-2	.	TRBJ1-5	.	CASSLSGRGNQPQHF	TGTGCCAGCAGCTTATCAGGCAGGGGCAATCAGCCCCAGCATTTT
TRBV29-1	.	TRBJ1-1	.	CSVAKRTVNTEAFF	TGCAGCGTTGCGAAGCGGACAGTCAACACTGAAGCTTTCTTT
TRBV5-4	.	TRBJ2-7	.	CASSFDFGSYEQYF	TGTGCCAGCAGCTTTGACTTCGGCTCCTACGAGCAGTACTTC
TRBV11-2	.	TRBJ2-1	.	CASSLDPLAIGRSYNEQFF	TGTGCCAGCAGCTTAGATCCTTTGGCCATCGGGCGCTCCTACAATGAGCAGTTCTTC
TRBV27	.	TRBJ2-1	.	CASSLYPAGGNEQFF	TGTGCCAGCAGTTTATACCCGGCTGGAGGCAATGAGCAGTTCTTC
TRBV30	.	TRBJ2-2	.	CAWSGTRSTGELFF	TGTGCCTGGAGTGGGACTCGGTCCACCGGGGAGCTGTTTTTT
TRBV13	.	TRBJ2-3	.	CASSFPGGPTDTQYF	TGTGCCAGCAGCTTCCCCGGGGGCCCCACAGATACGCAGTATTTT
TRBV6-5	.	TRBJ1-5	.	CASRLQGVNQPQHF	TGTGCCAGCAGGCTACAGGGCGTCAATCAGCCCCAGCATTTT
TRBV5-1	.	TRBJ2-7	.	CASGRDSTYEQYF	TGCGCCAGCGGACGCGACAGTACCTACGAGCAGTACTTC
TRBV7-9	.	TRBJ2-7	.	CASSFRTRYEQYF	TGTGCCAGCAGCTTTAGGACCCGATACGAGCAGTACTTC
TRBV5-1	.	TRBJ1-1	.	CASSLGSFAGMNTEAFF	TGCGCCAGCAGCCTGGGGTCTTTTGCGGGTATGAACACTGAAGCTTTCTTT
TRBV5-4	.	TRBJ2-7	.	CASSLLGVWGQTYEQYF	TGTGCCAGCAGCTTGCTGGGAGTTTGGGGTCAGACCTACGAGCAGTACTTC
TRBV6-5	.	TRBJ1-1	.	CASLEWGRSEAFF	TGTGCCAGCTTGGAATGGGGGCGAAGTGAAGCTTTCTTT
TRBV6-6	few	TRBJ1-6	.	CASTLFGGNSPLHF	TGTGCCAGCACCCTATTCGGGGGTAATTCACCCCTCCACTTT
TRBV19	.	TRBJ1-5	TRBD1	CASSTTGFSNQPQHF	TGTGCCAGTAGCACGACAGGGTTCAGCAATCAGCCCCAGCATTTT
TRBV6-5	.	TRBJ1-2	TRBD1	CASSYSDRAGGYTF	TGTGCCAGCAGTTACTCCGACAGGGCGGGTGGCTACACCTTC
TRBV9	.	TRBJ1-2	.	CASSVGGRGANYGYTF	TGTGCCAGCAGCGTAGGCGGACGGGGCGCTAACTATGGCTACACCTTC
TRBV5-1	medium-sized	TRBJ2-3	.	CASSLAGVTDTQYF	TGCGCCAGCAGCTTGGCGGGGGTTACAGATACGCAGTATTTT
TRBV5-5	.	TRBJ2-7	.	CASSLGGNYEQYF	TGTGCCAGCAGCTTGGGCGGAAACTACGAGCAGTACTTC
TRBV7-9	few	TRBJ2-3	.	CASSLVLTSSTDTQYF	TGTGCCAGCAGCTTGGTACTAACATCCAGCACAGATACGCAGTATTTT
TRBV30	.	TRBJ1-2	.	CASPGALDGYTF	TGTGCCTCCCCAGGGGCGCTTGATGGCTACACCTTC
TRBV7-7	few	TRBJ2-2	.	CASSLKMGGGELFF	TGTGCTAGCAGCTTAAAAATGGGGGGCGGGGAGCTGTTTTTT